Presented here are 27 T cell receptor beta chains from one specimen sequenced in a study of blood T cells in healthy people across ages. Through a sample-barcoded 5' primer and a J-beta primer mix, a second PCR was run for about 6 to 11 cycles. TCRdb used MiXCR to reprocess the 5' RACE reads, holding one entry per CDR3 protein. The sample yields around 1.5 million distinct CDR3 sequences, 30% to 40% seen once. Sequencing used blood. These receptors originate from a woman aged 25 to 39 in good health.

The chain combines TRBV9 with TRBJ1-2; 8 bases match TRBD1. This CDR3 is 16 amino acids long. The ends lost 2 bases at V and 7 bases at J; junction bases unmatched: 13. The germline gives CDR1 SGDLS, CDR2 YYNGEE. CDR3 in DNA: TGTGCCAGCAGCGTCACCCCAACAGGGGGAAGGGGTGGCTACACCTTC. Its translation is CASSVTPTGGRGGYTF.

This clonotype showed up just a few times. The genes are TRBV20-1 and TRBJ2-1; 7 bases are shared with TRBD1. Germline CDR1 is DFQATT and CDR2 is SNEGSKA (reference sequence). The V gene end was trimmed by 0 bases and the J gene end by 0 bases; junction bases not matched to a gene: 11. The CDR3 contains 18 residues. CDR3 DNA: TGCAGTGCTAGAGATGCCAGGGCGAGGGGGCGCTCCTACAATGAGCAGTTCTTC. Its translation is CSARDARARGRSYNEQFF.

The sample holds many counts of this clonotype. The CDR3 nucleotides read TGTGCCATCAGTGAGCGGGGGGGCCGTGACAATGAGCAGTTCTTC. It specifies CAISERGGRDNEQFF. The chain couples TRBV10-3 to TRBJ2-1; TRBD2 matches at 8 bases. J gave up 5 bases and V 2 bases, and 5 bases lay outside the gene matches. The CDR3 spans 15 residues. CDR1 and CDR2 from the germline V gene are ENHRY and SYGVKD.

This chain joins TRBV27 and TRBJ1-5; 9 nucleotides agree with TRBD1. V was clipped by 10 bases and J by 1 base; unmatched bases: 5. The CDR3 has 14 amino acids. CDR1 is MNHEY and CDR2 is SMNVEV in the germline V gene (reference sequence). The CDR3: CATGQGLSNQPQHF. CDR3 nucleotides: TGTGCCACAGGACAGGGGTTGAGCAATCAGCCCCAGCATTTT.

The rearrangement links TRBV20-1 to TRBJ2-2; D is uncertain. Trimming pared 6 bases from V and 3 bases from J, leaving 17 bases between. Germline loops: CDR1 DFQATT, CDR2 SNEGSKA (reference sequence). This CDR3 region has 15 residues. The CDR3 reads CSATTPGWDTGELFF. CDR3 bases: TGCAGTGCCACAACTCCCGGTTGGGACACCGGGGAGCTGTTTTTT.

The chain links TRBV20-1 to TRBJ1-2; D unresolved. Deletions cut 1 base from V and 1 base from J, with 28 bases between. The CDR3 totals 20 residues. Germline V CDR1 and CDR2: DFQATT, SNEGSKA (reference sequence). DNA for the CDR3: TGCAGTGCTAGAGGCCCTGGACGGGAACAGATCCTCGGAGGTAACTATGGCTACACCTTC. Its protein product is CSARGPGREQILGGNYGYTF.

This clonotype was seen ten or more times. The gene calls are TRBV27 and TRBJ2-7; D not certain. V was trimmed by 3 bases and J by 2 bases, leaving 8 bases between them. The CDR3 is 13 residues long. Per the germline V gene, CDR1 is MNHEY and CDR2 is SMNVEV (reference sequence). This chain's CDR3 is CASSFGRPYEQYF. In nucleotides, the CDR3 is TGTGCCAGCAGTTTCGGACGGCCCTACGAGCAGTACTTC.

This clonotype appeared a few times. The chain has TRBV5-1 and TRBJ2-1; 7 bases are a match to TRBD2. V dropped 3 bases and J dropped 5; count of bases not matched to a gene: 5. The CDR3 has 14 amino acids. Germline V gene data show CDR1 as SGHRS and CDR2 as YFSETQ. The CDR3 DNA sequence: TGCGCCAGCAGCTGGGGCCTAGCGGACAATGAGCAGTTCTTC. This encodes CASSWGLADNEQFF.

DNA of the CDR3: TGTGCCAGCGCCTCCGGGGGGGGCACTGGGGCCAACGTCCTGACTTTC. This sequence encodes CASASGGGTGANVLTF. The rearrangement links TRBV7-2 to TRBJ2-6; 8 bases line up with TRBD2. The V segment lost 8 bases and the J segment 2 bases; nucleotides outside the gene matches: 8. The germline V gene encodes CDR1 SGHTA and CDR2 FQGNSA. The CDR3 is 16 amino acids.

The chain combines TRBV20-1 with TRBJ2-3; D is unresolved. V was trimmed by 2 bases and J by 1 base, leaving 13 bases between them. Germline values: CDR1 DFQATT, CDR2 SNEGSKA (reference sequence). This CDR3 is 15 amino acids long. The CDR3 loop reads CSARPLGRGTDTQYF. As DNA, the CDR3 is TGCAGTGCTAGACCCCTCGGTCGGGGCACAGATACGCAGTATTTT.

Here the CDR3 DNA reads TGCGCCAGCAGCTCCGGGACGGCTAATGAAAAACTGTTTTTT. This sequence encodes CASSSGTANEKLFF. This chain links TRBV5-1 with TRBJ1-4, with D perhaps TRBD1 (5 bases). The CDR3 extends over 14 amino acids. Trimming cost V 3 bases and J 3 bases, with 9 bases left between them. Germline lookup yields CDR1 SGHRS and CDR2 YFSETQ.

This clonotype was recorded a few times. The V and J genes are TRBV19 and TRBJ1-2; no clear D gene. V lost 5 bases, J lost 6 bases, and 22 bases lay in between. The CDR3 contains 16 residues. Germline V gene lookup returns CDR1 LNHDA and CDR2 SQIVND (reference sequence). The CDR3 nucleotides read TGTGCCAGTAGTGGGAGGGTCGCAGCTACCATTAATGGCTACACCTTC. As protein: CASSGRVAATINGYTF.

This rearrangement joins TRBV20-1 to TRBJ2-4; D is unclear. The V and J ends lost 4 bases and 4 bases respectively, with 5 bases between them. The CDR3 is 11 residues long. CDR1 and CDR2 (germline): DFQATT, SNEGSKA (reference sequence). The CDR3 DNA is TGCAGTGCTACCGATAAAAACATTCAGTACTTC. Translation gives CSATDKNIQYF.

The chain recombines TRBV9 with TRBJ2-1; D may be TRBD1 (6 bases). From germline, CDR1 is SGDLS and CDR2 YYNGEE. The CDR3 sequence is 16 residues long. V was cut by 0 bases and J by 8 bases, with 18 bases left in between. The CDR3 DNA sequence: TGTGCCAGCAGCGTAGGGACGAGCGTCCCAGGGGATGAGCAGTTCTTC. Amino acids: CASSVGTSVPGDEQFF.

About this clonotype itself: The junction departs from the called germline gene at one end, perhaps through a read error. CDR3 in amino acids: CASSVTGANEKLFF. CDR3 coding DNA: TGTGCCAGCAGCGTGACAGGGGCCAATGAAAAGCTGTTTTTT. The V gene is TRBV9, the J gene TRBJ1-4; 8 nucleotides match TRBD1. Germline assignment: CDR1 SGDLS and CDR2 YYNGEE. The CDR3 is 14 amino acids.

The chain has TRBV2 and TRBJ2-3, with 9 bases identical to TRBD1. CDR1 and CDR2 from the germline V gene are SNHLY and FYNNEI. V was clipped by 8 bases and J by 8 bases; unmatched bases: 5. The CDR3 totals 12 residues. CDR3 protein: CASYGTGSTQYF. Written as DNA, the CDR3 is TGTGCCAGCTATGGGACAGGGAGTACGCAGTATTTT.

The chain links TRBV6-5 to TRBJ2-7; 12 positions match TRBD1. Per the germline V gene, CDR1 is MNHEY and CDR2 is SVGAGI. After removal of 8 bases from V and 5 bases from J, the junction contained 10 bases not matched to a gene. The CDR3 has 15 amino acids. The CDR3 loop reads CASHGGQGATNEQYF. The CDR3, as DNA: TGTGCCAGCCATGGGGGACAGGGGGCGACGAACGAGCAGTACTTC.

The gene calls are TRBV4-1 and TRBJ1-2; TRBD1 might be the D (5 bases). The ends were cut back, 0 bases at V and 7 bases at J, with 12 bases in the middle. This CDR3 contains 14 residues. Germline lookup yields CDR1 MGHRA and CDR2 YSYEKL. This chain's CDR3 is CASSQDGAGGGYTF. Written as DNA, the CDR3 is TGCGCCAGCAGCCAAGACGGGGCTGGTGGTGGCTACACCTTC.

V and J are TRBV7-2 and TRBJ1-6, with D unclear. The V and J ends lost 5 bases and 8 bases respectively, with 16 bases between them. The CDR3 has 15 amino acids. The V gene's germline CDR1 is SGHTA and CDR2 FQGNSA. The CDR3 coding sequence is TGTGCCAGCAGCCCCTGGTCCCGTCAAGATTCACCCCTCCACTTT. It translates to CASSPWSRQDSPLHF.

As regards this clonotype: A much larger clone differs by one base, so this may be a read error. The chain is built from TRBV9 and TRBJ1-1, with D perhaps TRBD1 (6 bases). CDR1 and CDR2 (germline): SGDLS, YYNGEE. The CDR3 has 14 amino acids. This CDR3 reads CASGVGGANTEAFF. CDR3 nucleotide sequence: TGTGCCAGCGGCGTAGGGGGGGCGAACACTGAAGCTTTCTTT.

Only a few counts were recorded for this clonotype. This rearrangement joins TRBV10-3 to TRBJ1-1; TRBD1 might be the D (6 bases). Germline-derived CDR1 and CDR2 are ENHRY and SYGVKD. There are 11 residues in the CDR3. V lost 7 bases, J lost 11 bases, and 14 bases lay in between. The CDR3 protein is CAIKRGQAAFF. CDR3 bases: TGTGCCATCAAGCGGGGGCAGGCGGCTTTCTTT.

This chain's CDR3 is CASSPGEGYGMNTEAFF. The CDR3 DNA reads as TGTGCCAGCAGCCCAGGCGAAGGGTACGGCATGAACACTGAAGCTTTCTTT. V and J are TRBV7-9 and TRBJ1-1; D call uncertain. The ends were cut back, 5 bases at V and 0 bases at J, with 19 bases in the middle. CDR1 and CDR2 (germline): SEHNR, FQNEAQ (reference sequence). The CDR3 spans 17 residues.

The chain recombines TRBV20-1 with TRBJ1-6, with D possibly TRBD1 on 5 matching bases. CDR1 and CDR2 (germline): DFQATT, SNEGSKA (reference sequence). The CDR3 runs 15 residues. V shed 6 bases and J shed 8 bases, with 20 bases lying between them. CDR3 DNA: TGCAGTGCACGCGCGCCGGGACTTCCCGATTCACCCCTCCACTTT. Translated: CSARAPGLPDSPLHF.

In the case of this clonotype: The junction departs from the called germline gene at one end, perhaps through a read error. The chain couples TRBV20-1 to TRBJ1-1, with D unresolved. Germline CDR1 reads DFQATT; CDR2 reads SNEGSKA (reference sequence). The CDR3 extends over 8 amino acids. The CDR3 is CSARRPIF. CDR3 nucleotide sequence: TGCAGTGCTAGACGTCCCATTTTT.

This clonotype occurred a few times. The V gene is TRBV27, the J gene TRBJ2-6, with D maybe TRBD1 (6 bases). V lost 6 bases to trimming and J lost 0 bases, with 18 bases between them. CDR1 MNHEY and CDR2 SMNVEV come from the germline V gene (reference sequence). The length of the CDR3 is 18 residues. CDR3 sequence: CASSPYRDVSSGANVLTF. In DNA, the CDR3 is TGTGCCAGCAGCCCCTACAGGGATGTCTCCTCTGGGGCCAACGTCCTGACTTTC.

The chain links TRBV11-2 to TRBJ1-2; D may be TRBD1 (5 bases). The germline V and J ends were trimmed by 5 bases and 5 bases, with 18 bases remaining between them. CDR3 length: 15 residues. The germline V gene has CDR1 SGHAT and CDR2 FQNNGV. The CDR3 loop reads CASSKSRVSGYGYTF. CDR3 DNA: TGTGCCAGCAGCAAAAGCAGGGTTTCTGGGTATGGCTACACCTTC.

Only one count was recorded for this clonotype. This chain uses TRBV20-1 with TRBJ2-3; the match to TRBD2 covers 10 bases. The CDR3 consists of 14 residues. Germline assignment: CDR1 DFQATT and CDR2 SNEGSKA (reference sequence). As DNA, the CDR3 is TGCGGGGGCGGAGCGGGGGGGCGCACAGATACGCAGTATTTT. Its protein product is CGGGAGGRTDTQYF.